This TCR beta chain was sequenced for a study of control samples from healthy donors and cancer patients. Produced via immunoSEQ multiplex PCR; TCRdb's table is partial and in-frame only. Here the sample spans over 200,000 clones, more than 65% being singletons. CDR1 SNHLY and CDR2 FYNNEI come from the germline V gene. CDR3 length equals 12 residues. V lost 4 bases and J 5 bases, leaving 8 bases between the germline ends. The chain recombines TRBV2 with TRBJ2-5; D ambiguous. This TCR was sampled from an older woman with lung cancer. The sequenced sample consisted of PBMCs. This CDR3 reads CASSATSETQYF. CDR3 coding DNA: TGTGCCAGCAGTGCTACCTCGGAGACCCAGTACTTC.